The clone carrying this TCR beta chain appeared a few times. Its antigen is not identified. This sample is part of a study of T cells in Graves' hyperthyroidism and ophthalmopathy. Broader study findings: Model-based prediction identified ophthalmopathy a median approximately 6.2 months prior to its onset. Also found in blood were most expanded thyroid clonotypes above 0.001.

Regions amplified from RNA transcripts were the TCR beta CDR3 regions. First-round RT-PCR with HTBI primers amplified the TCR CDR3 region. One entry per CDR3 protein results from TCRdb running MiXCR on the multiplex PCR reads. The table records approximately 210,000 distinct CDR3 sequences, 17% of them present only once. Trimming pared 3 bases from V and 1 base from J, leaving 13 bases between. Per germline, CDR1 SGDLS and CDR2 YYNGEE. The CDR3 totals 15 residues. Patients with uncontrolled infections, other autoimmune diseases, pregnancy or lactation were excluded. The V call is TRBV9, the J call TRBJ2-5, with D perhaps TRBD1 (6 bases). Sequenced: blood. This clonotype originated in a man aged 45 to 65 with Graves' hyperthyroidism. CDR3 in DNA: TGTGCCAGCAGCGCTAATCCGGACAGCCAAGAGACCCAGTACTTC. Encoded protein: CASSANPDSQETQYF.